Each of the 25 T cell receptor beta chains below was sequenced from the same sample in a study of cytomegalovirus exposure and HLA in healthy donors (dated by TCRdb to 2015 to 2018). To prepare the library, the immunoSEQ multiplex PCR assay was applied. For the multiplex PCR, a mixture combining 60 forward primers for TCR Vbeta segments and 13 reverse primers for TCR Jbeta segments was used. TCRdb holds this immuneACCESS table with in-frame rearrangements only. Some clones are missing; in checked studies, unresolved V genes explain under half, and the rest has no known cause. The sample profile shows around 150,000 clones; approximately 90% of them were found once. Over 0.8% of the sample lies in the top ten. Sequenced material: PBMCs. Receptor source: a woman aged 30 to 39 in good health and CMV-seronegative.

This clone has just one count. The chain employs TRBV11-2 and TRBJ2-7, with 8 nucleotides matching TRBD2. Germline V lookup: CDR1 SGHAT, CDR2 FQNNGV. This CDR3 region has 15 residues. V shed 6 bases and J 3 bases; nucleotides not matched to a gene: 10. The CDR3 spells CASSGGASGFYEQYF. In nucleotides, the CDR3 is TGTGCCAGCAGTGGGGGGGCTAGCGGGTTCTACGAGCAGTACTTC.

V usage is TRBV6-1 and J usage is TRBJ2-5; TRBD1 matches at 9 bases. The CDR3 has 14 amino acids. Losses at the gene ends were 6 bases for V and 5 bases for J; bases not matched to a gene: 7. Germline V gene lookup returns CDR1 MNHNS and CDR2 SASEGT. CDR3 nucleotide sequence: TGTGCCAGCAGGAAACAGGGGGCAGGGGAGACCCAGTACTTC. Its protein product is CASRKQGAGETQYF.

On this clone: At one boundary the junction diverges from the germline segment, which might be a read error. This sequence joins TRBV7-9 and TRBJ1-1, with D possibly matching TRBD1 (5 bases). Germline assignment: CDR1 SEHNR and CDR2 FQNEAQ (reference sequence). The CDR3 contains 13 residues. The CDR3 reads CSSSLGVVGEAFF. CDR3 sequence (DNA): TGTTCCAGCAGCCTAGGGGTAGTCGGGGAAGCTTTCTTT.

This rearrangement joins TRBV5-1 to TRBJ2-2, with 11 bases aligning to TRBD1. The CDR3 extends over 18 amino acids. The germline gives CDR1 SGHRS, CDR2 YFSETQ. The V segment lost 0 bases and the J segment 5 bases; nucleotides outside the gene matches: 9. The CDR3 nucleotides are TGCGCCAGCAGCTTGGGACTCCGAGGACAGGGGGCAACCGGGGAGCTGTTTTTT. Protein product: CASSLGLRGQGATGELFF.

CDR3 in DNA: TGTGCCAGCACTCCTCGACAGGGGGCTAATGAAAAACTGTTTTTT. It encodes CASTPRQGANEKLFF. J is TRBJ1-4 and V is TRBV2; 9 nucleotides line up with TRBD1. The V and J ends lost 7 bases and 3 bases, in that order; junction bases with no gene match: 6. There are 15 residues in the CDR3. CDR1 SNHLY and CDR2 FYNNEI come from the germline V gene.

This chain connects TRBV4-1 to TRBJ2-7; tentative D call: TRBD1 (5 bases). The V end lost 1 base, the J end lost 0 bases, and 10 bases lay between the germline ends. This CDR3 contains 15 residues. Germline V gene sequence: CDR1 MGHRA, CDR2 YSYEKL. Here the CDR3 reads CASSQGQLSSYEQYF. The DNA of the CDR3 is TGCGCCAGCAGCCAAGGACAGTTAAGCTCCTACGAGCAGTACTTC.

The chain recombines TRBV5-1 with TRBJ1-2, with D maybe TRBD1 (5 bases). Trimming removed 3 bases from V and 0 bases from J, with 9 bases in between. Germline V lookup: CDR1 SGHRS, CDR2 YFSETQ. There are 14 residues in the CDR3. CDR3 bases: TGCGCCAGCAGCTCCGGACAAGCTAACTATGGCTACACCTTC. Translation gives CASSSGQANYGYTF.

The chain links TRBV6-1 to TRBJ1-5; 10 positions agree with TRBD1. The trim removed 6 bases at V and 4 bases at J, leaving 3 bases unmatched. The CDR3 consists of 14 residues. Germline V CDR1 and CDR2: MNHNS, SASEGT. This CDR3 reads CASRRDRGNQPQHF. The CDR3 region has the DNA TGTGCCAGCAGGAGGGACAGGGGAAATCAGCCCCAGCATTTT.

This rearrangement joins TRBV7-8 to TRBJ1-6; 8 bases are a match to TRBD1. The CDR3 consists of 15 residues. J lost 8 bases, V lost 5 bases, and 8 bases had no gene match. Germline values: CDR1 SGHVS, CDR2 FQNEAQ. The CDR3 region has the DNA TGTGCCAGCAGCCCAGGGACAGGACCCGATTCACCCCTCCACTTT. Amino acid sequence: CASSPGTGPDSPLHF. Together with reference TRBV7-8 and TRBJ1-6, the CDR3 gives the full variable domain: GAGVSQSPRYKVAKRGQDVALRCDPISGHVSLFWYQQALGQGPEFLTYFQNEAQLDKSGLPSDRFFAERPEGSVSTLKIQRTQQEDSAVYLCASSPGTGPDSPLHFGNGTRLTVT.

This CDR3 reads CASSIGPSSYEQYF. The CDR3 DNA sequence: TGTGCCAGTAGTATAGGGCCTAGCTCCTACGAGCAGTACTTC. V is TRBV19 and J is TRBJ2-7; D unresolved. Germline V lookup: CDR1 LNHDA, CDR2 SQIVND (reference sequence). V was pared by 1 base and J by 0 bases, with 7 bases between. CDR3 length: 14 amino acids.

This clone was counted between two and nine times. V and J are TRBV30 and TRBJ2-7; 9 bases agree with TRBD2. The CDR3 totals 15 residues. The V and J ends lost 2 bases and 7 bases, in that order; junction bases with no gene match: 12. The germline V gene has CDR1 GTSNPN and CDR2 SVGIG (reference sequence). The CDR3 DNA reads as TGTGCCTGGAGTCCTAGCGGGACCATATGGGGGGAGCAGTACTTC. It encodes CAWSPSGTIWGEQYF.

The chain recombines TRBV5-1 with TRBJ2-3, with TRBD2 identical over 7 bases. The V and J ends lost 0 bases and 6 bases, in that order; junction bases with no gene match: 10. The CDR3 runs to 16 residues. Looked up from germline, CDR1 is SGHRS and CDR2 is YFSETQ. CDR3 amino acids: CASSLGTGTTEDTQYF. CDR3 in DNA: TGCGCCAGCAGCTTGGGCACCGGGACTACCGAGGATACGCAGTATTTT.

This chain connects TRBV7-2 to TRBJ1-2, with TRBD1 identical over 8 bases. Germline values: CDR1 SGHTA, CDR2 FQGNSA. After removal of 0 bases from V and 7 bases from J, the junction contained 4 bases not matched to a gene. The CDR3 runs to 14 residues. CDR3: CASSLARQGAGYTF. The CDR3, as DNA: TGTGCCAGCAGCTTAGCGAGGCAGGGGGCTGGCTACACCTTC.

This clone was recorded only once. The chain uses TRBV11-2 and TRBJ2-7, with D perhaps TRBD2 (6 bases). This CDR3 region has 12 residues. Germline assignment: CDR1 SGHAT and CDR2 FQNNGV. V was trimmed by 1 base and J by 11 bases, leaving 12 bases between them. CDR3 sequence: CASSLASGGKYF. CDR3 coding DNA: TGTGCCAGCAGCTTAGCGTCCGGAGGGAAGTACTTC.

The chain joins TRBV2 to TRBJ2-7, with 8 bases matching TRBD2. Germline CDR1 and CDR2: SNHLY and FYNNEI. The CDR3 extends over 14 amino acids. With V trimmed by 7 bases and J by 1 base, 6 bases remained unmatched. CDR3 coding DNA: TGTGCCAGCACTCTGGGACTAGGTTCCTACGAGCAGTACTTC. This translates into CASTLGLGSYEQYF.

CDR3 protein: CASSPGQGRYGYTF. The CDR3 nucleotides are TGCGCCAGCAGCCCGGGACAGGGGCGCTATGGCTACACCTTC. The chain has TRBV5-1 and TRBJ1-2, with 10 bases that match TRBD1. CDR3 length: 14 amino acids. V gave up 4 bases and J gave up 4 bases; unmatched junction bases: 4. The V gene's germline CDR1 is SGHRS and CDR2 YFSETQ.

The chain uses TRBV7-2 and TRBJ1-2, with 8 positions matching TRBD1. Unmatched junction bases numbered 12, after V lost 3 bases and J lost 3 bases. CDR1 is SGHTA and CDR2 is FQGNSA in the germline V gene. The CDR3 is 17 amino acids. The CDR3 protein is CASSFLPRQGADYGYTF. The CDR3 DNA reads as TGTGCCAGCAGCTTCCTCCCCAGGCAGGGGGCCGACTATGGCTACACCTTC.

The J gene is TRBJ1-5, the V gene TRBV29-1; D is undetermined. The CDR3 sequence is 11 residues long. V lost 4 bases and J 4 bases, leaving 5 bases between the germline ends. Germline loops: CDR1 SQVTM, CDR2 ANQGSEA. The CDR3: CSVGTNQPQHF. DNA for the CDR3: TGCAGCGTTGGGACTAATCAGCCCCAGCATTTT.

This clone was seen once. This chain connects TRBV19 to TRBJ2-6, with 9 bases fitting TRBD1. Per the germline V gene, CDR1 is LNHDA and CDR2 is SQIVND (reference sequence). The V gene end was trimmed by 5 bases and the J gene end by 0 bases; junction bases not matched to a gene: 17. The CDR3 extends over 21 amino acids. DNA of the CDR3: TGTGCCAGTAGTCTACCCCTTTGGGACAGGGTCGGCCTCTCTGGGGCCAACGTCCTGACTTTC. This encodes CASSLPLWDRVGLSGANVLTF.

The chain joins TRBV28 to TRBJ1-2, with TRBD1 matching 8 bases. The CDR3 sequence is 13 residues long. The V gene's germline CDR1 is MDHEN and CDR2 SYDVKM. The trim removed 5 bases at V and 8 bases at J, leaving 7 bases unmatched. The CDR3 spells CASSDRGLRGYTF. The CDR3 DNA reads TGTGCCAGCAGTGACAGGGGCTTGAGGGGCTACACCTTC.

The chain couples TRBV7-2 to TRBJ2-1, with 8 bases that match TRBD2. Germline-derived CDR1 and CDR2 are SGHTA and FQGNSA. V gave up 2 bases and J gave up 9 bases; unmatched junction bases: 12. The CDR3 is made up of 16 amino acids. The CDR3 spells CASSLSSGGVRGEQFF. As DNA, the CDR3 is TGTGCCAGCAGCTTAAGTTCGGGGGGGGTCCGGGGTGAGCAGTTCTTC.

This chain uses TRBV25-1 with TRBJ1-1; 10 bases align to TRBD1. In germline, CDR1 is MGHDK, CDR2 SYGVNS. The V and J ends lost 7 bases and 10 bases, in that order; junction bases with no gene match: 12. The CDR3 contains 14 residues. CDR3 coding DNA: TGTGCCAGCACCAGGACAGGGGGAGGTAGTCGAGCTTTCTTT. The encoded protein is CASTRTGGGSRAFF.

This clone was detected once. The V call is TRBV14, the J call TRBJ2-3; 8 bases are a match to TRBD2. The CDR3 length is 15 residues. V trimming: 4 bases; J trimming: 1 base; junction bases outside the gene matches: 4. Germline CDR1 is SGHDN and CDR2 is FVKESK. The CDR3 coding sequence is TGTGCCAGCAGCCTACGAGCGGGGGGCACAGATACGCAGTATTTT. It codes for CASSLRAGGTDTQYF.

This chain joins TRBV25-1 and TRBJ2-1, with 12 bases lining up with TRBD2. After removal of 8 bases from V and 7 bases from J, the junction contained 9 bases not matched to a gene. The CDR3 spans 15 residues. The germline CDR1 and CDR2 sequences are MGHDK and SYGVNS. CDR3 amino acids: CASRTSGGFVNEQFF. The CDR3 coding sequence is TGTGCCAGCCGAACTAGCGGGGGGTTCGTAAATGAGCAGTTCTTC.

V is TRBV4-1 and J is TRBJ2-7; 9 bases match TRBD1. Germline lookup yields CDR1 MGHRA and CDR2 YSYEKL. The CDR3 runs 17 residues. V dropped 4 bases and J dropped 2; count of bases not matched to a gene: 12. The CDR3 DNA is TGCGCCAGCAGCCCCCCTGATGGACAGGGGATTCCCTACGAGCAGTACTTC. Protein product: CASSPPDGQGIPYEQYF.